A single sample is the source of the 26 T cell receptor beta chains below, sequenced in a study of T-cell reconstitution after alpha-beta-depleted transplantation in children (dated by TCRdb to 2016 to 2018). The library was made by PCR. Data came from an Illumina HiSeq 2500. Molecular barcoding was employed in the preparation of TCR libraries, with unique molecular identifiers being used to normalize TCRbeta repertoire quantification. Through fastp at Q25 and MiXCR, TCRdb rebuilt clones from the public reads, retaining in-frame beta chains. Records with the same CDR3 protein are collapsed into one entry carrying the most frequent genes and DNA. This sample lists about 170,000 distinct CDR3 sequences; 11% were detected once. The top ten hold over 10% of the sample. Explained via the paper, the treatment or condition label denotes: allogeneic hematopoietic cell transplantation with graft depleted of TCRalphabeta T cells and CD19 B cells.

Specimen: PBMCs, collected before TCRalphabeta/CD19-depleted stem cell transplant. The receptors shown here come from a boy aged 2-15 years with acute myeloid leukemia, due to receive a stem cell transplant.

This clonotype occurred many times. CDR3 sequence: CASRGWDTGELFF. CDR3 in DNA: TGTGCCAGCAGAGGGTGGGACACCGGGGAGCTGTTTTTT. The chain employs TRBV11-2 and TRBJ2-2; D gene unclear. The CDR3 is made up of 13 amino acids. Trimming pared 6 bases from V and 3 bases from J, leaving 8 bases between. Per germline, CDR1 SGHAT and CDR2 FQNNGV. The variable domain in full, completed from reference TRBV11-2 and TRBJ2-2, reads EAGVAQSPRYKIIEKRQSVAFWCNPISGHATLYWYQQILGQGPKLLIQFQNNGVVDDSQLPKDRFSAERLKGVDSTLKIQPAKLEDSAVYLCASRGWDTGELFFGEGSRLTVL.

This clonotype appeared many times. The chain carries TRBV27 and TRBJ2-5; D is unclear. Trimming took 8 bases from V and 7 from J, leaving 14 bases between them. The CDR3 runs to 12 residues. Germline-derived CDR1 and CDR2 are MNHEY and SMNVEV (reference sequence). This chain's CDR3 is CASGTAPGTQYF. The DNA for the CDR3 is TGTGCCAGCGGCACCGCGCCAGGGACCCAGTACTTC.

This clonotype was detected many times. V usage is TRBV5-6 and J usage is TRBJ2-7; D is unresolved. The CDR3 is 14 residues long. Trimming pared 0 bases from V and 4 bases from J, leaving 11 bases between. Germline CDR1 reads SGHDT; CDR2 reads YYEEEE. Written as DNA, the CDR3 is TGTGCCAGCAGCTTGGGACCCCCCCTATACGAGCAGTACGTC. Protein product: CASSLGPPLYEQYV.

The table lists this clonotype with many counts. The chain employs TRBV4-1 and TRBJ1-1; D ambiguous. The CDR3 totals 15 residues. Germline CDR1 is MGHRA and CDR2 is YSYEKL. Trimming took off 3 bases at V and 2 bases at J, with 13 bases between the two ends. The CDR3, as DNA: TGCGCCAGCAGCCAGGGTAAACTTTTTAACACTGAAGCTTTCTTT. Translation: CASSQGKLFNTEAFF.

This clonotype was seen ten or more times. The genes are TRBV5-5 and TRBJ1-1; 10 bases align to TRBD1. Germline CDR1 and CDR2: SGHKS and YYEKEE (reference sequence). The CDR3 spans 15 residues. Trimming cost V 4 bases and J 4 bases; bases outside gene matches: 7. The CDR3 nucleotides read TGTGCCAGCAGCGCAAGGACAGGGGGGAGCACTGAAGCTTTCTTT. Its protein is CASSARTGGSTEAFF.

This clonotype came up many times. V and J are TRBV29-1 and TRBJ1-1, with 10 bases identical to TRBD1. Germline V gene lookup returns CDR1 SQVTM and CDR2 ANQGSEA. Trimming removed 3 bases from V and 3 bases from J; junction bases left unmatched: 7. This CDR3 spans 15 amino acids. The CDR3 nucleotides read TGCAGCGTTGAGGGACAGGGGCGCCTATACACTGAAGCTTTCTTT. The encoded protein is CSVEGQGRLYTEAFF.

This clonotype has just a few counts. The V gene is TRBV30, the J gene TRBJ1-5, with D unclear. The length of the CDR3 is 14 residues. Trimming shortened V by 0 bases and J by 6 bases, and 12 bases separated the two germline ends. Germline V gene lookup returns CDR1 GTSNPN and CDR2 SVGIG (reference sequence). CDR3 sequence (DNA): TGTGCCTGGAGTGTACGGAGGGCTTTTCAGCCCCAGCATTTT. Amino acid sequence: CAWSVRRAFQPQHF.

This clonotype was detected many times. V usage is TRBV9 and J usage is TRBJ2-2; D is undetermined. The CDR3 is 13 residues long. CDR1 is SGDLS and CDR2 is YYNGEE in the germline V gene. Trimming shortened V by 1 base and J by 2 bases, and 3 bases separated the two germline ends. This CDR3 is CASSVQNTGELFF. CDR3 coding DNA: TGTGCCAGCAGCGTACAAAACACCGGGGAGCTGTTTTTT.

This clonotype was observed a few times. The chain recombines TRBV5-1 with TRBJ1-6; D unclear. With 1 base removed from V and 7 bases from J, the gap between germline ends came to 12 bases. Per germline, CDR1 SGHRS and CDR2 YFSETQ. This CDR3 is built from 15 residues. The CDR3 protein is CASSLSLSENSPLHF. The CDR3 DNA follows: TGCGCCAGCAGCTTGAGTCTCAGTGAGAATTCACCCCTCCACTTT.

In this sample, this clonotype turned up many times. The V and J genes are TRBV12-3 or TRBV12-4 and TRBJ1-3; a weak D match, TRBD1 (5 bases). V lost 3 bases, J lost 0 bases, and 15 bases lay in between. The CDR3 sequence is 17 residues long. The CDR3 coding sequence is TGTGCCAGCAGTTTTGGGTCCTGGACAAGCTCTGGAAACACCATATATTTT. It is translated as CASSFGSWTSSGNTIYF.

In this sample, this clonotype turned up many times. The gene calls are TRBV20-1 and TRBJ1-2; 7 bases are shared with TRBD1. The CDR3 contains 14 residues. CDR1 and CDR2 (germline): DFQATT, SNEGSKA (reference sequence). V lost 3 bases, J lost 4 bases, and 8 bases stayed unmatched. The CDR3 nucleotides are TGCAGTGCTAGGGATGGGACAGTCAGCTATGGCTACACCTTC. This encodes CSARDGTVSYGYTF.

This clonotype was detected many times. The chain recombines TRBV6-2 or TRBV6-3 with TRBJ2-7; D is unclear. Germline assignment: CDR1 MNHEY and CDR2 SVGEGT. This CDR3 region has 16 residues. V lost 0 bases to trimming and J lost 1 base, with 13 bases between them. The CDR3 is CASSYSLGGTSYEQYV. The CDR3 DNA sequence: TGTGCCAGCAGTTACTCACTGGGCGGCACATCCTACGAGCAGTACGTC.

This clonotype has a count of ten or more. The rearrangement links TRBV3-1 to TRBJ1-2, with 7 positions matching TRBD1. The CDR3 extends over 12 amino acids. The V segment lost 6 bases and the J segment 9 bases; nucleotides outside the gene matches: 7. CDR1 LGHDT and CDR2 YNNKEL come from the germline V gene (reference sequence). Here the CDR3 DNA reads TGTGCCAGCAGAAGCAAACAGGGGAGCTACACCTTC. This encodes CASRSKQGSYTF. The full variable domain, its missing parts supplied by reference TRBV3-1 and TRBJ1-2, is DTAVSQTPKYLVTQMGNDKSIKCEQNLGHDTMYWYKQDSKKFLKIMFSYNNKELIINETVPNRFSPKSPDKAHLNLHINSLELGDSAVYFCASRSKQGSYTFGSGTRLTVV.

This clonotype came up many times. The V call is TRBV12-3 or TRBV12-4, the J call TRBJ1-5, with 7 bases identical to TRBD1. With 5 bases clipped from V and 9 bases from J, the junction kept 7 bases outside the gene matches. This CDR3 spans 13 amino acids. The CDR3 reads CASSGTVTWPQHF. CDR3 sequence (DNA): TGTGCCAGCAGTGGGACAGTTACGTGGCCCCAGCATTTT.

This clonotype was seen many times. The chain joins TRBV20-1 to TRBJ1-1, with TRBD1 matching 9 bases. The CDR3 is 13 residues long. CDR1 DFQATT and CDR2 SNEGSKA come from the germline V gene (reference sequence). V was pared by 4 bases and J by 6 bases, with 6 bases of the junction left unmatched. In DNA, the CDR3 is TGCAGTGCTATTTCCGGGACAGGGTCTGAAGCTTTCTTT. Its translation: CSAISGTGSEAFF.

This clonotype was recorded at least ten times. The chain is built from TRBV20-1 and TRBJ1-1, with 11 bases that match TRBD1. J lost 5 bases, V lost 3 bases, and 5 bases had no gene match. Germline CDR1 is DFQATT and CDR2 is SNEGSKA (reference sequence). The CDR3 totals 14 residues. In nucleotides, the CDR3 is TGCAGTGCTAGGGGGACAGGGGGAGGAACTGAAGCTTTCTTT. Its translation is CSARGTGGGTEAFF.

At least ten counts were recorded for this clonotype. V and J are TRBV29-1 and TRBJ1-1; a weak D match, TRBD1 (6 bases). The length of the CDR3 is 14 residues. The germline V and J ends were trimmed by 5 bases and 7 bases, with 20 bases remaining between them. Looked up from germline, CDR1 is SQVTM and CDR2 is ANQGSEA. In DNA, the CDR3 is TGCAGCGTTATGGTTCAGGGGAGTATTAATGAAGCTTTCTTT. It yields the protein CSVMVQGSINEAFF.

This clonotype occurred many times. The V gene is TRBV20-1, the J gene TRBJ2-1; the D is unclear. The germline V gene encodes CDR1 DFQATT and CDR2 SNEGSKA (reference sequence). The ends were cut back, 1 base at V and 3 bases at J, with 7 bases in the middle. CDR3 length equals 13 residues. In DNA form, the CDR3 reads TGCAGTGCTAGAGCCCTCGGCTACAATGAGCAGTTCTTC. Its translation: CSARALGYNEQFF.

This chain joins TRBV25-1 and TRBJ1-2, with D perhaps matching TRBD1 (5 bases). Trimming pared 9 bases from V and 8 bases from J, leaving 10 bases between. CDR1 is MGHDK and CDR2 is SYGVNS in the germline V gene. The CDR3 covers 10 residues. The CDR3 sequence is CASQGWGYTF. The CDR3 DNA is TGTGCCAGTCAGGGCTGGGGCTACACCTTC.

This clonotype was seen many times. J is TRBJ1-1 and V is TRBV11-3; 8 bases are shared with TRBD1. Per germline, CDR1 SGHNT and CDR2 YENEEA. V was pared by 4 bases and J by 5 bases, with 6 bases of the junction left unmatched. The CDR3 has 14 amino acids. The CDR3 spells CASSSGQGGTEAFF. The DNA of the CDR3 is TGTGCCAGCAGCTCTGGACAGGGTGGGACTGAAGCTTTCTTT.

This clonotype was recorded at least ten times. The rearrangement joins TRBV5-1 to TRBJ2-4, with 7 bases lining up with TRBD1. The germline V gene has CDR1 SGHRS and CDR2 YFSETQ. The junction had 9 bases not matched to a gene; V was cut back by 4 bases and J by 8 bases. The CDR3 runs 14 residues. The CDR3 is CASSQDRSRDIQYF. CDR3 nucleotide sequence: TGCGCCAGCAGCCAGGACAGGTCGAGGGACATTCAGTACTTC.

This clonotype was counted at least ten times. The J gene is TRBJ2-2, the V gene TRBV12-3 or TRBV12-4, with D tentatively TRBD1 (5 bases). This CDR3 has 15 residues. V was clipped by 2 bases and J by 5 bases, with 12 bases between them. CDR3 bases: TGTGCCAGCAGTTTACGTGGGGCGCGGACCGGGGAGCTGTTTTTT. This codes for CASSLRGARTGELFF.

As for this clonotype: This may stem from a read error, because a much larger clone lies one nucleotide away. The rearrangement uses TRBV6-1 and TRBJ1-5, with 11 bases aligning to TRBD1. The CDR3 has 14 residues. Germline assignment: CDR1 MNHNS and CDR2 SASEGT. The CDR3 DNA is TGTGCCAGCAGCCCGGGACAGGGGGATCAGCCCCCGCATTTT. The encoded protein is CASSPGQGDQPPHF.

In this sample, this clonotype turned up many times. This sequence joins TRBV5-1 and TRBJ1-1; TRBD1 matches at 8 bases. Germline V gene lookup returns CDR1 SGHRS and CDR2 YFSETQ. The J segment lost 2 bases and the V segment lost 7 bases, leaving 10 bases of the junction unmatched. This CDR3 is built from 15 residues. The CDR3, as DNA: TGCGCCAGCTCGGACAGGGCGATCCTCAACACTGAAGCTTTCTTT. Its protein product is CASSDRAILNTEAFF.

This clonotype appeared many times. CDR3 DNA sequence: TGTGCCAGCAGTTACATGGGAACTAATGAAAAACTGTTTTTT. Protein sequence: CASSYMGTNEKLFF. The chain joins TRBV6-5 to TRBJ1-4; D not certain. V dropped 2 bases and J dropped 1 base, with 5 bases sitting between them. The germline gives CDR1 MNHEY, CDR2 SVGAGI. CDR3 length: 14 residues.

This clonotype was detected many times. The V call is TRBV7-6, the J call TRBJ1-6; weak D call: TRBD1 (6 bases). Germline-derived CDR1 and CDR2 are SGHVS and FNYEAQ. The ends were cut back, 5 bases at V and 0 bases at J, with 8 bases in the middle. The CDR3 consists of 15 residues. For the CDR3, the DNA is TGTGCCAGCAGCGACAGGAGCTCCTATAATTCACCCCTCCACTTT. This encodes CASSDRSSYNSPLHF.